Below, 19 T cell receptor beta chains from the same sample are listed, as sequenced in a study of vaccination and CD4 T cells after COVID-19. Their antigens remain unidentified. The Oncomine TCR Beta short-read assay was applied to DNA of cultured CD4+ T cells. TCRdb recomputed calls from the PCR reads with MiXCR, one row per CDR3 protein. This sample has some 25,000 distinct CDR3 sequences; approximately 67% occur once, and the top ten carry about 20%. The treatment is: roughly nine-day PBMC culture with coronavirus spike peptide pools or control peptides (ViraFEST assay). The source was CD4+ T cells from blood, cultured in vitro, collected after SARS-CoV-2 vaccination. Every receptor here comes from a human donor who received a COVID-19 vaccine.

The rearrangement links TRBV2 to TRBJ1-5; 9 bases line up with TRBD1. V lost 5 bases and J lost 7; bases outside the gene matches: 9. CDR1 and CDR2 (germline): SNHLY, FYNNEI. There are 15 residues in the CDR3. The CDR3 region is CASSYHRDRDQPQHF. Here the CDR3 DNA reads TGTGCCAGCAGTTATCACCGGGACAGGGACCAGCCCCAGCATTTT.

The chain joins TRBV20-1 to TRBJ2-5, with 12 bases fitting TRBD2. This CDR3 is 13 amino acids long. J was trimmed by 5 bases and V by 5 bases; bases with no gene match: 3. CDR1 and CDR2 from the germline V gene are DFQATT and SNEGSKA (reference sequence). CDR3: CSARTSGAETQYF. The DNA of the CDR3 is TGCAGTGCTCGGACTAGCGGGGCCGAGACCCAGTACTTC.

CDR3 nucleotide sequence: TGCAGTGCAAACCAAGCCGCAGGGGACACTGAAGCTTTCTTT. Translation gives CSANQAAGDTEAFF. The chain recombines TRBV20-1 with TRBJ1-1, with D possibly TRBD1 on 6 matching bases. The CDR3 runs to 14 residues. Trimming took 6 bases from V and 3 from J, leaving 17 bases between them. Per germline, CDR1 DFQATT and CDR2 SNEGSKA (reference sequence).

The chain is built from TRBV7-9 and TRBJ1-2, with D unclear. This CDR3 has 12 residues. Trimming removed 2 bases at V and 8 bases at J, with 9 bases between. In germline, CDR1 is SEHNR, CDR2 FQNEAQ (reference sequence). CDR3 protein: CASSLIVGGYTF. The CDR3 nucleotides are TGTGCCAGCAGCTTAATTGTAGGGGGCTACACCTTC. Filled out from reference TRBV7-9 and TRBJ1-2, the complete variable domain reads DTGVSQNPRHKITKRGQNVTFRCDPISEHNRLYWYRQTLGQGPEFLTYFQNEAQLEKSRLLSDRFSAERPKGSFSTLEIQRTEQGDSAMYLCASSLIVGGYTFGSGTRLTVV.

The rearrangement links TRBV27 to TRBJ2-2, with 13 bases that match TRBD2. This CDR3 region has 18 residues. Germline V gene sequence: CDR1 MNHEY, CDR2 SMNVEV (reference sequence). V lost 6 bases, J lost 3 bases, and 10 bases stayed unmatched. CDR3 DNA sequence: TGTGCCAGCAGGGCCTTACTAGCGGGGGGGCCGGACACCGGGGAGCTGTTTTTT. It specifies CASRALLAGGPDTGELFF.

Only a few counts were recorded for this clonotype. The V gene is TRBV27, the J gene TRBJ2-7; 9 bases line up with TRBD1. Trimming cost V 3 bases and J 6 bases; bases outside gene matches: 15. The CDR3 extends over 17 amino acids. Germline V gene data show CDR1 as MNHEY and CDR2 as SMNVEV (reference sequence). The CDR3 sequence is CASSLMRGTGLPVEQYF. CDR3 DNA sequence: TGTGCCAGCAGTTTGATGCGAGGGACAGGGCTTCCGGTCGAGCAGTACTTC.

V gene TRBV6-4 combines with J gene TRBJ1-2; 8 bases are a match to TRBD1. This CDR3 region has 14 residues. V was clipped by 5 bases and J by 2 bases; unmatched bases: 4. The germline CDR1 and CDR2 sequences are MRHNA and SNTAGT. CDR3 in DNA: TGTGCCAGCAGTTGGACAGGGTACAACTATGGCTACACCTTC. It translates to CASSWTGYNYGYTF.

The chain is built from TRBV7-9 and TRBJ2-7; 8 bases fit TRBD1. Trimming cost V 5 bases and J 4 bases; bases outside gene matches: 4. This CDR3 region has 13 residues. Germline-derived CDR1 and CDR2 are SEHNR and FQNEAQ (reference sequence). CDR3 DNA: TGTGCCAGCAGCCTTGACAGGGGATACGAGCAGTACTTC. Translating it yields CASSLDRGYEQYF. Complete variable domain (other parts from reference TRBV7-9 and TRBJ2-7): DTGVSQNPRHKITKRGQNVTFRCDPISEHNRLYWYRQTLGQGPEFLTYFQNEAQLEKSRLLSDRFSAERPKGSFSTLEIQRTEQGDSAMYLCASSLDRGYEQYFGPGTRLTVT.

This chain uses TRBV6-1 with TRBJ1-2, with a tentative D call TRBD1 (5 bases). This CDR3 has 12 amino acids. Germline CDR1 MNHNS, CDR2 SASEGT. Trimming took off 2 bases at V and 7 bases at J, with 8 bases between the two ends. The CDR3 reads CASSELGGGYTF. In DNA form, the CDR3 reads TGTGCCAGCAGTGAACTCGGGGGTGGCTACACCTTC.

This sequence joins TRBV20-1 and TRBJ2-1, with D possibly TRBD2 on 5 matching bases. CDR3 size: 13 residues. Germline V gene lookup returns CDR1 DFQATT and CDR2 SNEGSKA (reference sequence). Between the trimmed V and J ends, which lost 6 bases and 0 bases, there was a span of 9 bases. The CDR3 protein is CSATTSSYNEQFF. The CDR3 bases are TGCAGTGCCACAACTAGCTCCTACAATGAGCAGTTCTTC.

This clonotype has a handful of counts. V is TRBV11-2 and J is TRBJ2-3; D perhaps matches TRBD2 (5 bases). Germline V CDR1 and CDR2: SGHAT, FQNNGV. This CDR3 spans 14 amino acids. With 5 bases removed from V and 3 bases from J, the gap between germline ends came to 12 bases. The CDR3 sequence: CASSGRTRTDTQYF. In DNA form, the CDR3 reads TGTGCCAGCAGCGGAAGAACTAGGACAGATACGCAGTATTTT.

The chain uses TRBV20-1 and TRBJ2-7; TRBD2 is a possible D gene (6 bases). V was clipped by 6 bases and J by 2 bases, with 20 bases between them. The germline CDR1 and CDR2 sequences are DFQATT and SNEGSKA (reference sequence). The CDR3 extends over 15 amino acids. The CDR3 region is CSATGLRGRAYEQYF. The CDR3, as DNA: TGCAGTGCAACCGGACTAAGGGGACGAGCCTACGAGCAGTACTTC.

The V gene is TRBV24-1, the J gene TRBJ2-3; no clear D gene. This CDR3 has 13 residues. Per germline, CDR1 KGHDR and CDR2 SFDVKD. Trimming removed 2 bases from V and 2 bases from J, with 4 bases in between. The chain's CDR3 is CATSDWVTDTQYF. CDR3 nucleotide sequence: TGTGCCACCAGTGATTGGGTCACAGATACGCAGTATTTT.

The chain recombines TRBV18 with TRBJ1-6, with a weak D call TRBD1 (5 bases). CDR3 length equals 17 residues. The germline V gene encodes CDR1 KGHSH and CDR2 LQKENI. Trimming removed 6 bases at V and 6 bases at J, with 21 bases between. CDR3 coding DNA: TGTGCCAGCTCGCCGGCGCGGTCGGGGACCGGTAATTCACCCCTCCACTTT. Translation gives CASSPARSGTGNSPLHF.

CDR3 in amino acids: CASSRPGALDPDTQYF. CDR3 coding DNA: TGTGCCAGCAGTCGCCCCGGGGCCTTAGACCCAGATACGCAGTATTTT. This chain links TRBV6-1 with TRBJ2-3; D could derive from TRBD1 or TRBD2 (5 bases each). Germline V gives CDR1 MNHNS, CDR2 SASEGT. V was cut by 5 bases and J by 4 bases, with 19 bases left in between. This CDR3 spans 16 amino acids.

The rearrangement joins TRBV2 to TRBJ1-1, with D possibly TRBD1 on 5 matching bases. The CDR3 has 12 amino acids. V was shortened by 4 bases and J by 6 bases, with 9 bases between the two germline ends. In germline, CDR1 is SNHLY, CDR2 FYNNEI. The CDR3 region has the DNA TGTGCCAGCAGTGGACAGTTCGCTGAAGCTTTCTTT. Residues: CASSGQFAEAFF.

The chain links TRBV20-1 to TRBJ2-7; D possibly corresponds to TRBD2 (6 bases). Between the trimmed V and J ends, which lost 3 bases and 2 bases, there was a span of 20 bases. The CDR3 has 16 residues. Germline V gene sequence: CDR1 DFQATT, CDR2 SNEGSKA (reference sequence). CDR3 region: CSASGVPGGETYEQYF. The CDR3 DNA reads as TGCAGTGCTAGCGGGGTCCCTGGCGGGGAGACCTACGAGCAGTACTTC.

This chain connects TRBV12-3 or TRBV12-4 to TRBJ1-1; a weak D match, TRBD1 (5 bases). This CDR3 is built from 15 residues. Deletions cut 5 bases from V and 0 bases from J, with 13 bases between. The DNA of the CDR3 is TGTGCCAGCAGTAGCTACGGGGCCATGAACACTGAAGCTTTCTTT. Protein: CASSSYGAMNTEAFF.

V is TRBV5-1 and J is TRBJ1-1, with D possibly TRBD1 on 5 matching bases. Trimming took 4 bases from V and 1 from J, leaving 11 bases between them. This CDR3 is 14 amino acids long. The germline CDR1 and CDR2 sequences are SGHRS and YFSETQ. CDR3 nucleotide sequence: TGCGCCAGCAGCGTCGGGACCCAGAACACTGAAGCTTTCTTT. Its translation: CASSVGTQNTEAFF. Full variable domain (missing parts from reference TRBV5-1 and TRBJ1-1): KAGVTQTPRYLIKTRGQQVTLSCSPISGHRSVSWYQQTPGQGLQFLFEYFSETQRNKGNFPGRFSGRQFSNSRSEMNVSTLELGDSALYLCASSVGTQNTEAFFGQGTRLTVV.